This T cell receptor (beta chain) appears in the sequencing data of a study of shared clonotypes between healthy human individuals. Findings of the study overall: Sorted-subset samples were not fully sequenced, rarefaction indicated.

Each donor was a Caucasian adult residing in Nashville, Tennessee. Deep was the level at which the assay was run. On sorted subsets, replicate PCRs used 150 to 250 ng DNA, or 30,000 or so T cell genomes. TCRdb's copy holds only in-frame clones and misses some; the assay was immunoSEQ multiplex PCR. There are some 1 million clones in the sample; about 75% occur only once, and around 1.5% lies in the top ten. This clone has more than one count but fewer than ten. No antigen is known for it. Sample: memory CD4+ T cells sorted from blood. Subset meaning: CD45RA-negative fraction. This sequence originates from a man between 18 and 35 years old in good health.

CDR3: CASRGAGYTF. The CDR3 coding sequence is TGTGCCAGCAGAGGTGCGGGCTACACCTTC. The chain employs TRBV9 and TRBJ1-2; D unresolved. Germline V CDR1 and CDR2: SGDLS, YYNGEE. This CDR3 region has 10 residues. With 5 bases removed from V and 8 bases from J, the gap between germline ends came to 7 bases.